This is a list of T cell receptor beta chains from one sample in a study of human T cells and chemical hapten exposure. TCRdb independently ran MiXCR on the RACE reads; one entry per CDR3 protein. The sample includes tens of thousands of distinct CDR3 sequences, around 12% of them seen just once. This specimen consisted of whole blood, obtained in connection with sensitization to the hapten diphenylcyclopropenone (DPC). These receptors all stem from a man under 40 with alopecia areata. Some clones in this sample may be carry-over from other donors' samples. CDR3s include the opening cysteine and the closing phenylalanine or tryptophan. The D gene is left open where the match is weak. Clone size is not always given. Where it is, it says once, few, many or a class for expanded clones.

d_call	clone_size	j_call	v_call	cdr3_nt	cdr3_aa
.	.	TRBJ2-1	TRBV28	TGTGCCAGCAGCCCCCTTACGGTGAGGCAGTTCTTC	CASSPLTVRQFF
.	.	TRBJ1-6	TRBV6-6	TGTGCCAGCAGTTACTCGAAAGTCGGGGGATCCTATAATTCACCCCTCCACTTT	CASSYSKVGGSYNSPLHF
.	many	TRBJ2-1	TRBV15	TGTGCCACCAGCAGAGATGGGGGGTACAATGAGCAGTTCTTC	CATSRDGGYNEQFF
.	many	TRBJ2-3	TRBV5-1	TGCGCCAGCAGCTTGGTTGTCGGGGCTAGCACAGATACGCAGTATTTT	CASSLVVGASTDTQYF
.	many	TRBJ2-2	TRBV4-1	TGCGCCAGCAGCCAAGAGCCGTATTGGGACCTGAACACCGGGGAGCTGTTTTTT	CASSQEPYWDLNTGELFF
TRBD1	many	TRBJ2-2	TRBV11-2	TGTGCCAGCAGCTTAGCCGGACAGGGAAAATTCGGGGAGCTGTTTTTT	CASSLAGQGKFGELFF
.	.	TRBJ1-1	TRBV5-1	TGCGCCAGCAGCCCTCTTTTCAGGGAGAACACTGAAGCTTTCTTT	CASSPLFRENTEAFF
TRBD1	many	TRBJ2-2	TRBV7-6	TGTGCCAGCAGCCAACGATCCGGGACAGGTGGGACCGGGGAGCAGTTTTTT	CASSQRSGTGGTGEQFF
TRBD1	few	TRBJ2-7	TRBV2	TGTGCCAGCAGAGAGCCCACCCGTCCCGGGACAGGGGCCTACGAGCAGTACTTC	CASREPTRPGTGAYEQYF
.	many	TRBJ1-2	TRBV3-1	TGTGCCAGCAGCCAAGATCGTTCCGGGGCTTTAAAGATAGGCTACACCTTC	CASSQDRSGALKIGYTF
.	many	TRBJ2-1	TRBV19	TGTGCCAGTAGTATAGGTGGCAGGGCAGGCAATGAGCAGTTCTTC	CASSIGGRAGNEQFF
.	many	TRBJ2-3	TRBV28	TGTGCCAGCAGTCCCCAGGGCTCAGATACGCAGTATTTT	CASSPQGSDTQYF
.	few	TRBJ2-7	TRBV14	TGTGCCAGCAGCCGACTCGACAGCTACGAGCAGTACTTC	CASSRLDSYEQYF
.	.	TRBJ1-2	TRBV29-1	TGCAGCGTTGAATTCGCCGGGGAAAGCGAGATCTTC	CSVEFAGESEIF
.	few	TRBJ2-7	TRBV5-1	TGCGCCAGCAGCTTGAGCAGGGTACCCCACGAGCAGTACTTC	CASSLSRVPHEQYF
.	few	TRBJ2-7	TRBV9	TGTGCCAGCAGCGCAACCTCGGACAGCTCCTACGAGCAGTACTTC	CASSATSDSSYEQYF
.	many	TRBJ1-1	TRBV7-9	TGTGCCAGCAGCTTAAGGGAGTCGATGAACACTGAAGCTTTCTTT	CASSLRESMNTEAFF
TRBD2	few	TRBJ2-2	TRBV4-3	TGCGCCAGCAGCCGGGGACTAGTCGGGGAGCTGTTTTTT	CASSRGLVGELFF
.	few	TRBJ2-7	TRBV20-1	TGCAGTGCTAGCAGGGGTTCTGGAGAGCAGTACTTC	CSASRGSGEQYF
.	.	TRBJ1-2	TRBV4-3	TGCGCCAGCAGCCAAGATTGGGGCGCTCAGTTTCGCTACACCTTC	CASSQDWGAQFRYTF
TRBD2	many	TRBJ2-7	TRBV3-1	TGTGCCAGCAGCCAAGAGGGGGAGGGGATCGAGCAGTACTTC	CASSQEGEGIEQYF
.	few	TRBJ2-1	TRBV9	TGTGCCAGCAGCCCCAAGGGGGGGTCCTACAATGAGCAGTTCTTC	CASSPKGGSYNEQFF
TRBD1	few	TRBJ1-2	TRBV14	TGTGCCAGCAGACCCACAGGGGGGAGCTACAACTATGGCTACACCTTC	CASRPTGGSYNYGYTF
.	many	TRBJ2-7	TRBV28	TGTGCCAGCAGTTCGGGACCCGTCGCCGAGCAGTACTTC	CASSSGPVAEQYF
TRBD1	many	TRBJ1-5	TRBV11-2	TGTGCCAGCAGCTTAGATGGGGGACAGGGAGGCAATCAGCCCCAGCATTTT	CASSLDGGQGGNQPQHF
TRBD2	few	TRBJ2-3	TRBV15	TGTGCCACCAGCGGGAGTGGGACTAGCGGGGGAGATACGCAGTATTTT	CATSGSGTSGGDTQYF
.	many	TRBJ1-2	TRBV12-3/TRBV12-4	TGTGCCAGCAGTTTGGCCAGTAAGGGGTTTTTCTATGGCTACACCTTC	CASSLASKGFFYGYTF
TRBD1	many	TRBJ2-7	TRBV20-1	TGCAGTGCTAGGGCCCGGGACAGGGGGAACCGATACGAGCAGTACTTC	CSARARDRGNRYEQYF
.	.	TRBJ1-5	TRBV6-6	TGTGCCACAGGACAGCCCCAGCATTTT	CATGQPQHF
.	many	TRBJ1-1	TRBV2	TGTGCCAGCAGGGCGGGAGCCAACACTGAAGCTTTCTTT	CASRAGANTEAFF
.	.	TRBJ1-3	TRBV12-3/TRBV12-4	TGTGCCAGCACAACGGAAGGGTACGGAAACACCATATATTTT	CASTTEGYGNTIYF
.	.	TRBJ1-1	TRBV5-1	TGCGCCAGCAGCTTGGAGGTGCAGCCGAACACTGAAGCTTTCTTT	CASSLEVQPNTEAFF
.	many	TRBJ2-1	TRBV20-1	TGCAGTGCTGCAGGGCCCTACAATGAGCAGTTCTTC	CSAAGPYNEQFF
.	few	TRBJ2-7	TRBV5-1	TGCGCCAGCAGCTTTACAGGTACCTACGAGCAGTACTTC	CASSFTGTYEQYF
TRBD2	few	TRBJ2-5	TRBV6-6	TGTGCCAGCAAGAAACTAGCGGAACAAGAGACCCAGTACTTC	CASKKLAEQETQYF
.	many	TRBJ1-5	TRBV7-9	TGTGCCAGCAGCTTAGGTGGCAGAAATCAGCCCCAGCATTTT	CASSLGGRNQPQHF
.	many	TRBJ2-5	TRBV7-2	TGTGCCAGCAGTTCCCCTGGGGCCCTCCAAGAGACCCAGTACTTC	CASSSPGALQETQYF
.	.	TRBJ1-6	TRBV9	TGTGCCAGCAGCGTAGTAGACTTTAATTCACCCCTCCACTTT	CASSVVDFNSPLHF
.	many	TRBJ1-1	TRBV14	TGTGCCAGCAGCCAAGTAACGAACACTGAAGCTTTCTTT	CASSQVTNTEAFF
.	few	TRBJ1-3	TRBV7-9	TGTGCCAGCAGCGCGTCGAGGGGAAGGAGCTCTGGAAACACCATATATTTT	CASSASRGRSSGNTIYF
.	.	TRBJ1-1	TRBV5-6	TGTGCCAGCAGCCCCTCGTCGGGACGGGTGAGCACTGAAGCTTTCTTT	CASSPSSGRVSTEAFF
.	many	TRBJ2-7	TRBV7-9	TGTGCCAGCAGCTTAGGGCCGAGGGACGAGCAGTACTTC	CASSLGPRDEQYF
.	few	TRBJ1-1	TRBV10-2	TGCGCCAGCAGCTCGCGGGACGTACGGAACACTGAAGCTTTCTTT	CASSSRDVRNTEAFF
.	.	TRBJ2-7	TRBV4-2	TGTGCCAGCAGCGCGAGGACGGTGAGCTCCTACGAGCAGTACTTC	CASSARTVSSYEQYF
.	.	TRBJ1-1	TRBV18	TGTGGCAGCTCACCCGACAGGTTCAATGAAGCTTTCTTT	CGSSPDRFNEAFF
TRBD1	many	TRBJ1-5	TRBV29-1	TGCAGCGTCCAGGGGGGGAATCAGCCCCAGCATTTT	CSVQGGNQPQHF